Shown below are 20 T cell receptor beta chains from a single sample sequenced in a study of T cells expressing NK-cell markers. TCRdb re-called the 5' RACE reads and shows each CDR3 protein once, DNA omitted. The clone table shows roughly 390,000 distinct CDR3 sequences, with the ten largest holding about 10%. The sample taken for sequencing was blood T cells: a sorted CD56 or NKG2C T cell subset, CD4+ or CD8+ T cells, or bulk PBMC T cells (not recorded which). The source is a woman aged 50 to 60 in good health.

The chain combines TRBV12-3 or TRBV12-4 with TRBJ2-3; the TCRdb call, TRBD2, lacks DNA for checking. The CDR3 covers 18 residues. CDR3: CASSLARALAGITDTQYF.

The V gene is TRBV5-1, the J gene TRBJ1-1. From germline, CDR1 is SGHRS and CDR2 YFSETQ. The CDR3 runs 15 residues. CDR3 protein: CASSLGGYRNTEAFF.

The rearrangement links TRBV4-2 to TRBJ2-1; TCRdb proposes TRBD1, but this gene call is untestable without DNA. The CDR3 is 16 amino acids. Germline CDR1 is LGHNA and CDR2 is YNFKEQ. CDR3 protein: CASSQDPDLSYNEQFF.

The chain uses TRBV7-9 and TRBJ2-5. In germline, CDR1 is SEHNR, CDR2 FQNEAQ (reference sequence). This CDR3 has 13 amino acids. CDR3 residues: CASTWGDRETQYF.

The chain carries TRBV5-1 and TRBJ2-3; TCRdb indicates TRBD2, and absent DNA this call remains unverified. The CDR3 is 19 residues long. The germline CDR1 and CDR2 sequences are SGHRS and YFSETQ. CDR3 amino acids: CASSLVQSRSGRATDTQYF.

The chain uses TRBV29-1 and TRBJ2-3. The CDR3 totals 11 residues. Germline CDR1 reads SQVTM; CDR2 reads ANQGSEA. This CDR3 is CSVLLEATQYF.

The rearrangement links TRBV9 to TRBJ2-2; TCRdb's assignment of TRBD1 cannot be checked, as there is no DNA. The CDR3 covers 14 residues. Germline CDR1 and CDR2: SGDLS and YYNGEE. The CDR3 spells CASSALSGSGELFF.

The rearrangement joins TRBV7-9 to TRBJ1-1. This CDR3 has 18 amino acids. Germline values: CDR1 SEHNR, CDR2 FQNEAQ (reference sequence). The CDR3 here is CASSLLGESGIVFTEAFF.

The chain recombines TRBV25-1 with TRBJ1-2; TCRdb's assignment of TRBD1 cannot be checked, as there is no DNA. The CDR3 is 13 residues long. Germline-derived CDR1 and CDR2 are MGHDK and SYGVNS. CDR3 in amino acids: CASGTGSNYGYTF.

The chain links TRBV4-1 to TRBJ1-2; the D call of TRBD1 rests on TCRdb alone, since no DNA is present to check it. The germline gives CDR1 MGHRA, CDR2 YSYEKL. The CDR3 runs to 15 residues. The CDR3 reads CASSIPGGLNYGYTF.

V and J are TRBV12-3 or TRBV12-4 and TRBJ1-2; TCRdb outputs TRBD1, but without DNA this stays unchecked. CDR3 length: 12 amino acids. The CDR3: CASGRQDYGYTF.

V usage is TRBV4-2 and J usage is TRBJ2-2. Germline lookup yields CDR1 LGHNA and CDR2 YNFKEQ. This CDR3 has 17 amino acids. CDR3 sequence reads: CASSQGNRKPDTGELFF.

The genes are TRBV24-1 and TRBJ2-1. Germline V gene sequence: CDR1 KGHDR, CDR2 SFDVKD. The CDR3 is 13 amino acids. CDR3 amino acids: CATSDLWDNEQFF.

V and J are TRBV7-8 and TRBJ1-1; there is no DNA to check the TCRdb D call of TRBD1. Per germline, CDR1 SGHVS and CDR2 FQNEAQ. CDR3 length equals 13 residues. CDR3 sequence: CASSSFRDRVSFF.

This chain connects TRBV7-2 to TRBJ2-2; TCRdb names TRBD2, which stays unverified in the absence of DNA. This CDR3 spans 15 amino acids. Germline values: CDR1 SGHTA, CDR2 FQGNSA. The CDR3 here is CASSLIAGAHGELFF.

CDR3 amino acids: CASRATGDFNVKLFF. The chain combines TRBV10-2 with TRBJ1-4; TCRdb lists TRBD1, though no DNA is available to test this call. The V gene's germline CDR1 is WSHSY and CDR2 SAAADI. The CDR3 covers 15 residues.

The rearrangement joins TRBV7-3 to TRBJ1-4; lacking DNA, the TRBD1 call made by TCRdb goes unchecked. Looked up from germline, CDR1 is SGHTA and CDR2 is FQGTGA. The CDR3 runs to 19 residues. CDR3 sequence: CASSPQTGGSRVKNEKLFF. The full variable domain, its missing parts supplied by reference TRBV7-3 and TRBJ1-4, is GAGVSQTPSNKVTEKGKYVELRCDPISGHTALYWYRQSLGQGPEFLIYFQGTGAADDSGLPNDRFFAVRPEGSVSTLKIQRTERGDSAVYLCASSPQTGGSRVKNEKLFFGSGTQLSVL.

The genes are TRBV5-1 and TRBJ2-5; TCRdb picks TRBD1, but there is no DNA to check that call. The CDR3 has 14 residues. Germline V gene sequence: CDR1 SGHRS, CDR2 YFSETQ. The CDR3: CASSSPGQGLTQYF. Using reference TRBV5-1 and TRBJ2-5 for the parts outside the CDR3, the full variable domain is KAGVTQTPRYLIKTRGQQVTLSCSPISGHRSVSWYQQTPGQGLQFLFEYFSETQRNKGNFPGRFSGRQFSNSRSEMNVSTLELGDSALYLCASSSPGQGLTQYFGPGTRLLVL.

This chain links TRBV14 with TRBJ2-1; TCRdb's assignment of TRBD2 cannot be checked, as there is no DNA. Per germline, CDR1 SGHDN and CDR2 FVKESK. The CDR3 has 14 amino acids. CDR3 sequence: CASSQDASGIEQFF.

The V gene is TRBV28, the J gene TRBJ2-2; the TRBD1 assignment by TCRdb is unverifiable without DNA. This CDR3 contains 20 residues. Germline-derived CDR1 and CDR2 are MDHEN and SYDVKM. CDR3 protein: CASSFIYAHRAIANTGELFF.